This T cell receptor beta chain emerged from a study of prognosis after radiotherapy for stage I lung cancer. Amplification of TCR beta CDR3 from genomic DNA used two-round multiplex PCR. Gene-specific TRBV and TRBJ primers were used in PCR round one. TCRdb re-derived calls from the multiplex PCR reads in MiXCR, one entry per CDR3 protein. The sample lists about 27,000 distinct CDR3 sequences, around 30% seen once, with roughly 35% in the top ten. Germline trimming cut 6 bases from V and 3 bases from J; bases unmatched to any gene: 5. The CDR3 is 15 residues long. Germline V lookup: CDR1 MNHEY, CDR2 SVGEGT.

This chain links TRBV6-2 or TRBV6-3 with TRBJ2-1; 10 nucleotides line up with TRBD1. The material sequenced was PBMCs, taken before or after stereotactic body radiation therapy (not recorded which). The sequence derives from a donor aged 50 or older with non-small cell lung cancer. The CDR3 loop is CASRATGGSYNEQFF. The DNA for the CDR3 is TGTGCCAGCAGGGCGACAGGGGGCAGCTACAATGAGCAGTTCTTC.